Listed below are T cell receptor beta chains from one sample, sequenced in a study of blood T cell repertoires in COVID-19. Sequencing was performed with immunoSEQ multiplex PCR; in TCRdb, only in-frame clones are kept and a portion is missing. The repertoire holds 250,000 to 300,000 clones, with 80% to 90% as singletons. Sequenced: PBMCs or T cells enriched from blood (not recorded which). The source of these receptors is a man in his late teens or twenties who had recovered from COVID-19. CDR3s include the opening cysteine and the closing phenylalanine or tryptophan. D genes are given only for firm matches. Clone size is given for some rows only: seen once, a few or many times, or a class if the clone is expanded.

abundance,j_gene,v_gene,d_gene,CDR3nt,CDR3aa
NA,TRBJ2-2,TRBV6-5,TRBD2,TGTGCCAGCCGGGCGGGAGTTTCCCCCGGGGAGCTGTTTTTT,CASRAGVSPGELFF
once,TRBJ2-7,TRBV5-6,TRBD1,TGTGCCAGCAGCCCGACCCCCGGGACAGCTACCTACGAGCAGTACTTC,CASSPTPGTATYEQYF
NA,TRBJ2-5,TRBV5-1,TRBD2,TGCGCCAGCAGCTTGATTAGCGGGGGTCGATCTGGGACACAGTACTTC,CASSLISGGRSGTQYF
medium-sized,TRBJ1-5,TRBV6-1,NA,TGTGCCAGCAGTGAAGCTTCAGGGGCTGGCAATCAGCCCCAGCATTTT,CASSEASGAGNQPQHF
NA,TRBJ2-7,TRBV6-1,NA,TGTGCCAGCAGTGAAGGCAGGAACAGGAGATCCTACGAGCAGTACTTC,CASSEGRNRRSYEQYF
NA,TRBJ2-5,TRBV18,TRBD2,TGTGCCAGCTCGATGAATAGCGGGGGAAACCAAGAGACCCAGTACTTC,CASSMNSGGNQETQYF
few,TRBJ1-3,TRBV29-1,NA,TGCAGCGTCGCGTACGGCTCTGGAAACACCATATATTTT,CSVAYGSGNTIYF
NA,TRBJ1-1,TRBV6-5,TRBD1,TGTGCCAGCAGTCCACCGGGGACAGAGACCCCTGAAGCTTTCTTT,CASSPPGTETPEAFF
NA,TRBJ1-2,TRBV5-1,TRBD1,TGCGCCAGCAGTCGACAGGGTCTCTCTTCTAGCGGGGGCTACACCTTC,CASSRQGLSSSGGYTF
NA,TRBJ1-2,TRBV5-6,TRBD1,TGTGCCAGCAGCCCGGGGACAGGGGCTAACTATGGCTACACCTTC,CASSPGTGANYGYTF
NA,TRBJ1-2,TRBV30,NA,TGTGCCTCCAACAGTTACACGGCTAACTATGGCTACACCTTC,CASNSYTANYGYTF